Listed here is a single T cell receptor (beta chain). CD45RO-negative CD8 cells positively selected for CCR7 made up the naive population, which excluded terminally differentiated effector memory CD45RA+ cells. This sample is drawn from a study of shared clonotypes between healthy human individuals. The CDR3 has 15 amino acids. Trimming took 2 bases from V and 7 from J; bases not matched to a gene: 7. CDR1 is SGHNT, CDR2 YYREEE, per germline (reference sequence). Execution of the assay was at deep level. TCRdb's table, derived via immunoSEQ multiplex PCR, lists solely in-frame clones and lacks some. The sample lists some 2,000,000 clones, over 85% occurring once.

The chain uses TRBV5-4 and TRBJ1-4; 8 bases line up with TRBD1. The sample comprised naive CD8+ T cells sorted from blood. The TCR originated in a man between 18 and 29 years old in good health. For the CDR3, the DNA is TGTGCCAGCAGCTTTACAGGGGGAGGTGGTGAAAAACTGTTTTTT. It is translated as CASSFTGGGGEKLFF. The full variable domain, completed using reference TRBV5-4 and TRBJ1-4, is ETGVTQSPTHLIKTRGQQVTLRCSSQSGHNTVSWYQQALGQGPQFIFQYYREEENGRGNFPPRFSGLQFPNYSSELNVNALELDDSALYLCASSFTGGGGEKLFFGSGTQLSVL.